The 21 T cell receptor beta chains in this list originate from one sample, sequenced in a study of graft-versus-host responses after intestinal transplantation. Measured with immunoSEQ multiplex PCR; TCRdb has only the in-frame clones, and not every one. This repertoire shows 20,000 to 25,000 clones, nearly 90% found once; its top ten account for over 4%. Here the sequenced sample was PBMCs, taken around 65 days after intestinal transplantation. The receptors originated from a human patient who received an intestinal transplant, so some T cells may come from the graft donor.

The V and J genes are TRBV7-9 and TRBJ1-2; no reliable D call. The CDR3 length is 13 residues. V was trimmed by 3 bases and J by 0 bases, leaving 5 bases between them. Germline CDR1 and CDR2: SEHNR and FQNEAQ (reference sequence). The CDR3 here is CASSLSPNYGYTF. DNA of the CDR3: TGTGCCAGCAGCTTGAGTCCTAACTATGGCTACACCTTC.

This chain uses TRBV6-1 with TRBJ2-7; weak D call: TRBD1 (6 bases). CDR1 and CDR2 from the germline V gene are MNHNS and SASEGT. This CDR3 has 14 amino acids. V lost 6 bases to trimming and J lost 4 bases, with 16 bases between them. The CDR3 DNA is TGTGCCAGCAGCGGAGAAACAGGGTTGTACGAGCAGTACTTC. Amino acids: CASSGETGLYEQYF.

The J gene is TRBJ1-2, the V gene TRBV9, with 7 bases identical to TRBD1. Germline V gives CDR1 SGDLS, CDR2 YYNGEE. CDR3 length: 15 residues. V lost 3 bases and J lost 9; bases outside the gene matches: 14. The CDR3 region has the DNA TGTGCCAGCAGCGACGACAGGGAAAGTACGATTAGCTACACCTTC. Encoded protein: CASSDDRESTISYTF.

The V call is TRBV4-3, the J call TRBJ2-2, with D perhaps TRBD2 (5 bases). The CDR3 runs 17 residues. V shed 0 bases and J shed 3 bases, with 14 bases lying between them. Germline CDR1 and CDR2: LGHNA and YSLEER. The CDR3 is CASSQDLGGWDTGELFF. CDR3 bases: TGCGCCAGCAGCCAAGATCTTGGAGGCTGGGACACCGGGGAGCTGTTTTTT.

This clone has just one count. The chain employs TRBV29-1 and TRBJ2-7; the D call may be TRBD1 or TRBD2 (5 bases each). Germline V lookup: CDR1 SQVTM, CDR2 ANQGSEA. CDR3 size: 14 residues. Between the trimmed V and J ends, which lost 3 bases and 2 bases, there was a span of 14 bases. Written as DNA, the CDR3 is TGCAGCGTTGAGCAAAGGGACCGAACCTACGAGCAGTACTTC. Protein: CSVEQRDRTYEQYF.

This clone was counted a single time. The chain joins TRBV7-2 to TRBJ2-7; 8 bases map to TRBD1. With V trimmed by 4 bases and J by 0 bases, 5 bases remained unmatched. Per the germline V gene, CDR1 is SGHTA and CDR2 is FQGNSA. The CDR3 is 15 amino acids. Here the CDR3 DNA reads TGTGCCAGCAGCTCCCTGGGACAGGACTCCTACGAGCAGTACTTC. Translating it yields CASSSLGQDSYEQYF.

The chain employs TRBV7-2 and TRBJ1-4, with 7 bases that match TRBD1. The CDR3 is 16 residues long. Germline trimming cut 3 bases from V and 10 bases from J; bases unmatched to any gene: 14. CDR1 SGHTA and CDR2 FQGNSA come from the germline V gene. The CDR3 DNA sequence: TGTGCCAGCAGCTTGAGGACAGGAGGGTTGGGCGGAAAACTGTTTTTT. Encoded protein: CASSLRTGGLGGKLFF.

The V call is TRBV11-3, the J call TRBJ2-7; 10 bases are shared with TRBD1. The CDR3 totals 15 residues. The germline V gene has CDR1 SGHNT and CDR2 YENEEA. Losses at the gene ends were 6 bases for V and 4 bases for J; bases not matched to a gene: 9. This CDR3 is CASRDRDRGIYEQYF. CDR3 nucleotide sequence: TGTGCCAGCAGGGATCGGGACAGGGGAATTTACGAGCAGTACTTC.

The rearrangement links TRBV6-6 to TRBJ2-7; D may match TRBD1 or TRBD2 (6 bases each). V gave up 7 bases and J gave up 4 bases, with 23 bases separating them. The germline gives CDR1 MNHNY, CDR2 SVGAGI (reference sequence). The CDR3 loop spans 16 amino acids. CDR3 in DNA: TGTGCCAGCACCGACCTTGGGAGGACAGATCCTTACGAGCAGTACTTC. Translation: CASTDLGRTDPYEQYF.

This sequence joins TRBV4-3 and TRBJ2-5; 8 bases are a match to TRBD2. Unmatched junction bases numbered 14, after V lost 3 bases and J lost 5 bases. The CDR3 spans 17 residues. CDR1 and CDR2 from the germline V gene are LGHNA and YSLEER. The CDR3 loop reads CASSHSPSGGPGETQYF. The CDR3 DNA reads TGCGCCAGCAGCCATTCCCCTTCGGGGGGGCCGGGGGAGACCCAGTACTTC.

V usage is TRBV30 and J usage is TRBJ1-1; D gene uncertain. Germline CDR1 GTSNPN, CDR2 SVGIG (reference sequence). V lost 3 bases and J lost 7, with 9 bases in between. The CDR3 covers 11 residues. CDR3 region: CAWSSGLEAFF. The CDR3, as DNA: TGTGCCTGGAGCTCTGGACTTGAAGCTTTCTTT.

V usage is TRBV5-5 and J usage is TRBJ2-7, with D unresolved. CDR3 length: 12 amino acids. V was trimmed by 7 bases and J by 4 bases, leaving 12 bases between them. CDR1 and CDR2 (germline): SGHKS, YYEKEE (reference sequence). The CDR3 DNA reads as TGTGCCAGCTCTCTTGAGAAATACGAGCAGTACTTC. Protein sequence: CASSLEKYEQYF. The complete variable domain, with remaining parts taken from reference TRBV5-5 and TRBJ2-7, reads DAGVTQSPTHLIKTRGQQVTLRCSPISGHKSVSWYQQVLGQGPQFIFQYYEKEERGRGNFPDRFSARQFPNYSSELNVNALLLGDSALYLCASSLEKYEQYFGPGTRLTVT.

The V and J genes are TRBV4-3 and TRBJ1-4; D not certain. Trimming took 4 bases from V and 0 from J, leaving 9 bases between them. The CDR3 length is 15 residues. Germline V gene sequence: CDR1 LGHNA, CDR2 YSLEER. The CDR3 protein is CASSRTTSTNEKLFF. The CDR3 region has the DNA TGCGCCAGCAGCCGCACAACCTCAACTAATGAAAAACTGTTTTTT.

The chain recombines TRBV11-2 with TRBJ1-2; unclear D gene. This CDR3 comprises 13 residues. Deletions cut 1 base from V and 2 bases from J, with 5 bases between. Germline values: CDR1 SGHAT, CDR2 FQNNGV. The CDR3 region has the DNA TGTGCCAGCAGCTTAGTTAGCAACTATGGCTACACCTTC. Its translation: CASSLVSNYGYTF. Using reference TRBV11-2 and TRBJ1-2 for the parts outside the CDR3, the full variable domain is EAGVAQSPRYKIIEKRQSVAFWCNPISGHATLYWYQQILGQGPKLLIQFQNNGVVDDSQLPKDRFSAERLKGVDSTLKIQPAKLEDSAVYLCASSLVSNYGYTFGSGTRLTVV.

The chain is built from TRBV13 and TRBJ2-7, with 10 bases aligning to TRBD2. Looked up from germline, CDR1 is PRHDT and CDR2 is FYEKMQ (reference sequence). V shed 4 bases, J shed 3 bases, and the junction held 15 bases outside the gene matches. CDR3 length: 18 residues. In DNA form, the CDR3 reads TGTGCCAGCAGCTCTCACTCTAACCTAGCGGGGGCTCTCTACGAGCAGTACTTC. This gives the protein CASSSHSNLAGALYEQYF.

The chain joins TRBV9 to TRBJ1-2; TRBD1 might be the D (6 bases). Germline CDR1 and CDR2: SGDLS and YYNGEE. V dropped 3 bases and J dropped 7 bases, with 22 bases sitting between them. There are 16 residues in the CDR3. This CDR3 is CASSEGDGDSLGGYTF. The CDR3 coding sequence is TGTGCCAGCAGCGAGGGGGACGGAGATTCTCTGGGTGGCTACACCTTC.

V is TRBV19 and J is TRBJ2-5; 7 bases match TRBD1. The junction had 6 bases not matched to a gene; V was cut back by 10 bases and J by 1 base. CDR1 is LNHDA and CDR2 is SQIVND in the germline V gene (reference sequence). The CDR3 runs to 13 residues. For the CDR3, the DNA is TGTGCCAATTCGGACAGGCCCCAAGAGACCCAGTACTTC. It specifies CANSDRPQETQYF.

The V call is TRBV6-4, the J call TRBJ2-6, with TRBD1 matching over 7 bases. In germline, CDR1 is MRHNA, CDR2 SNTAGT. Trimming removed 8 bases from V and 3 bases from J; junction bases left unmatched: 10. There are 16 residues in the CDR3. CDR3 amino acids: CASSPDRDGGANVLTF. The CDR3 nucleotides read TGTGCCAGCTCCCCAGACAGGGATGGTGGGGCCAACGTCCTGACTTTC.

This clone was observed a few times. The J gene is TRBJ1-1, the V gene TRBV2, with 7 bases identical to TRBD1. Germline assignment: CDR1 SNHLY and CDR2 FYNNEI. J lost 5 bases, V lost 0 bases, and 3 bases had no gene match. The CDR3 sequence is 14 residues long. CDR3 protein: CASSEAAGGTEAFF. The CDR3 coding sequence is TGTGCCAGCAGTGAAGCGGCAGGGGGGACTGAAGCTTTCTTT.

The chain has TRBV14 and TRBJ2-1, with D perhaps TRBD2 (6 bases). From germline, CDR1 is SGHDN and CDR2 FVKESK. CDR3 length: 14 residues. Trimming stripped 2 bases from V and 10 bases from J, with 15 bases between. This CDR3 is CASSQLFAGMEQFF. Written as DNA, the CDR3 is TGTGCCAGCAGCCAACTATTTGCGGGGATGGAGCAGTTCTTC.

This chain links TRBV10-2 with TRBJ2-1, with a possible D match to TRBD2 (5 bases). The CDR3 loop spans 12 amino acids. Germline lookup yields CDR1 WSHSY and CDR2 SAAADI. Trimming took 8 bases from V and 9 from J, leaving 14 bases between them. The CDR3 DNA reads TGCGCCAGCCGGCTTCGACGGGGTGAGCAGTTCTTC. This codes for CASRLRRGEQFF.